The 3 T cell receptor beta chains given below trace back to one sample, sequenced in a study of monozygotic twins with inflammatory bowel disease. TCRdb reanalyzed the 5' RACE reads and collapses them to one entry per CDR3 protein, without DNA. The sample's table shows about 43,000 distinct CDR3 sequences. What was sequenced was blood. Receptors were obtained from a human donor with ulcerative colitis or Crohn's disease, or a healthy co-twin of an affected twin (not recorded which).

The gene calls are TRBV5-1 and TRBJ2-5; TCRdb calls TRBD2, which cannot be checked without DNA. This CDR3 has 15 amino acids. The germline V gene has CDR1 SGHRS and CDR2 YFSETQ. The CDR3: CASSLSPAGMETQYF.

The V call is TRBV3-1, the J call TRBJ2-2; TCRdb returns TRBD2, unconfirmable since there is no DNA. From germline, CDR1 is LGHDT and CDR2 YNNKEL (reference sequence). The length of the CDR3 is 16 residues. CDR3 sequence reads: CASNPEFSRQSGELFF.

The chain couples TRBV7-2 to TRBJ2-1. Germline V gives CDR1 SGHTA, CDR2 FQGNSA. The CDR3 spans 11 residues. CDR3 residues: CASAGYNEQFF.